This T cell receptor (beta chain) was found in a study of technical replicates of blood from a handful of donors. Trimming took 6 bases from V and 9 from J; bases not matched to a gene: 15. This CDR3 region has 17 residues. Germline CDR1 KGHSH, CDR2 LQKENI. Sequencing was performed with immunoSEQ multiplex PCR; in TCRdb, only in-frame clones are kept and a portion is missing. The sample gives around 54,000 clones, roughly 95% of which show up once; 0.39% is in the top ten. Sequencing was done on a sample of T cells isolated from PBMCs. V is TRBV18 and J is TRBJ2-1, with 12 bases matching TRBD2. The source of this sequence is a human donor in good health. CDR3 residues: CASSETIGLAGQVEQFF. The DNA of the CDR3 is TGTGCCAGCTCGGAGACTATCGGACTAGCGGGACAGGTTGAGCAGTTCTTC.